The rows below give T cell receptor beta chains drawn from one sample of a study of T-cell memory formation after mild COVID-19. TCRdb passed the 5' RACE reads through MiXCR, listing each CDR3 protein once. The sample has roughly 510,000 distinct CDR3 sequences, about 18% seen once; the top ten hold roughly 7.8%. Input material: PBMCs or a T cell subset sorted from them (not recorded which). The receptors originated from an adult woman who had mild COVID-19 (a few samples of this study predate the infection). Cell type and time point are not known. The CDR3 runs from the conserved cysteine through the conserved F or W. The D gene is left open where the match is weak. Clone size is given for some rows only: seen once, a few or many times, or a class if the clone is expanded.

D gene	clone size	V gene	J gene	CDR3 protein	CDR3 DNA
TRBD2	-	TRBV4-2	TRBJ2-2	CASSQDGLEVSGELFF	TGTGCCAGCAGCCAAGACGGACTAGAAGTCTCCGGGGAGCTGTTTTTT
-	-	TRBV15	TRBJ1-6	CATSRVAGDNSPLNF	TGTGCCACCAGCAGGGTGGCAGGTGATAATTCACCCCTCAACTTT
TRBD2	-	TRBV5-4	TRBJ2-3	CASSAWTSGITDTQYF	TGTGCCAGCAGCGCATGGACTAGCGGGATCACAGATACGCAGTATTTT
TRBD2	-	TRBV7-9	TRBJ2-4	CASSLTGRSAKNIQYF	TGTGCCAGCAGCTTAACCGGGAGGTCAGCCAAAAACATTCAGTACTTC
TRBD1	few	TRBV4-3	TRBJ2-7	CASSQEGQGIYEQYF	TGCGCCAGCAGCCAAGAGGGACAGGGTATCTACGAGCAGTACTTC
-	-	TRBV3-1	TRBJ1-6	CASSQGGGEVLSPLHF	TGTGCCAGCAGCCAAGGGGGAGGGGAGGTCCTTTCACCCCTCCACTTT
TRBD2	-	TRBV5-1	TRBJ2-5	CASSRLSSGGEETQYF	TGCGCCAGCAGCCGACTGAGTAGCGGGGGGGAAGAGACCCAGTACTTC
-	few	TRBV7-9	TRBJ2-1	CASSLVVVKVEQFF	TGTGCCAGCAGCTTAGTGGTAGTTAAGGTTGAGCAGTTCTTC
TRBD2	once	TRBV12-3/TRBV12-4	TRBJ2-7	CASSSLAVSYEQYF	TGTGCCAGCAGTTCCCTAGCGGTATCCTACGAGCAGTACTTC
-	few	TRBV20-1	TRBJ2-3	CSAARLEPDTQYF	TGCAGTGCTGCGCGACTAGAGCCAGATACGCAGTATTTT
TRBD1	-	TRBV29-1	TRBJ2-1	CSVVGQGGDEQFF	TGCAGCGTAGTCGGACAGGGGGGCGATGAGCAGTTCTTC
-	few	TRBV20-1	TRBJ1-1	CSARGIGRGDTEAFF	TGCAGTGCTAGAGGAATCGGAAGAGGCGACACTGAAGCTTTCTTT
-	few	TRBV3-1	TRBJ2-7	CASSLTSAAGVPKYF	-
TRBD1	few	TRBV5-4	TRBJ2-5	CASSLGDRGAQETQYF	TGTGCCAGCAGCTTGGGGGACAGGGGGGCCCAAGAGACCCAGTACTTC
-	few	TRBV10-3	TRBJ1-5	CAISDSTNQPQHF	TGTGCCATCAGTGACAGTACAAATCAGCCCCAGCATTTT
TRBD1	many	TRBV5-1	TRBJ2-3	CASSSGTGGSDTQYF	TGCGCCAGCAGCTCCGGGACAGGGGGTTCAGATACGCAGTATTTT
-	few	TRBV9	TRBJ2-1	CASSLAHYNEQFF	TGTGCCAGCAGCTTGGCTCACTACAATGAGCAGTTCTTC
-	once	TRBV5-1	TRBJ1-2	CANSGSDSGTNYGYTF	TGCGCCAACAGCGGATCGGACTCCGGGACCAACTATGGCTACACCTTC
-	many	TRBV7-9	TRBJ2-7	CASSLARGEQYF	TGTGCCAGCAGCTTAGCCAGGGGCGAGCAGTACTTC
-	-	TRBV7-8	TRBJ1-1	CASSLAQRGGTEAFF	TGTGCCAGCAGCTTAGCGCAAAGAGGGGGGACTGAAGCTTTCTTT
-	many	TRBV7-2	TRBJ2-3	CASSLGRATDTQYF	TGTGCCAGCAGCTTAGGACGGGCCACAGATACGCAGTATTTT
TRBD1	few	TRBV12-3/TRBV12-4	TRBJ2-5	CASSPSVRGREKTQYF	TGTGCCAGCAGTCCCTCAGTCAGGGGGAGAGAGAAGACCCAGTACTTC
-	few	TRBV11-3	TRBJ2-2	CASSLAGPNTGELFF	TGTGCCAGCAGCTTGGCCGGGCCGAACACCGGGGAGCTGTTTTTT
-	few	TRBV7-6	TRBJ1-4	CASSSRGRAREKLFF	TGTGCCAGCAGCTCCAGGGGAAGGGCAAGGGAAAAACTGTTTTTT
-	-	TRBV20-1	TRBJ1-1	CSARDDLGLGQGPEAFF	TGCAGTGCTAGAGATGATTTAGGTCTAGGGCAGGGCCCTGAAGCTTTCTTT
-	-	TRBV29-1	TRBJ1-6	CSVIQGIGGPLHF	TGCAGCGTTATACAGGGTATAGGTGGACCCCTCCACTTT
TRBD2	-	TRBV7-8	TRBJ2-7	CASSGGLAGGSYEQYF	TGTGCCAGCAGCGGGGGACTAGCGGGGGGCTCCTACGAGCAGTACTTC
-	few	TRBV7-9	TRBJ1-4	CASSPRGDRELFF	TGTGCCAGCAGCCCCCGAGGGGATCGGGAACTGTTTTTT
TRBD1	many	TRBV6-5	TRBJ1-2	CASRLKTGLSGYTF	TGTGCCAGCAGGCTAAAGACAGGGTTGAGTGGCTACACCTTC
-	-	TRBV5-1	TRBJ2-1	CASTRGAGDYNEQFF	TGCGCCAGCACCCGGGGGGCAGGGGACTACAATGAGCAGTTCTTC
TRBD1	-	TRBV7-2	TRBJ1-2	CASSLQSGTGGRGYTF	TGTGCCAGCAGCTTACAGTCAGGCACAGGGGGCAGGGGCTACACCTTC
-	-	TRBV13	TRBJ2-3	CASRFSGASTDTQYF	TGTGCCAGCAGGTTCAGCGGAGCTAGCACAGATACGCAGTATTTT
-	-	TRBV27	TRBJ2-1	CASSSGAGHYNEQFF	TGTGCCAGCAGTAGTGGGGCTGGGCACTACAATGAGCAGTTCTTC
-	few	TRBV20-1	TRBJ2-3	CSARRGTGDTQYF	TGCAGTGCTCGCAGGGGAACGGGAGATACGCAGTATTTT
-	-	TRBV20-1	TRBJ2-7	CSASPSVAYYEQYF	TGCAGTGCTAGCCCTAGCGTGGCGTACTACGAGCAGTACTTC
-	-	TRBV7-9	TRBJ2-7	CASSLAGAHRQYF	TGTGCCAGCAGCTTAGCGGGGGCCCACAGGCAGTACTTC
-	-	TRBV3-1	TRBJ2-4	CASRGGTGAKNIQYF	TGTGCCAGCAGGGGGGGGACAGGAGCCAAAAACATTCAGTACTTC
-	-	TRBV30	TRBJ1-5	CAWTTDLNQPQHF	TGTGCCTGGACTACAGATTTGAATCAGCCCCAGCATTTT